This T cell receptor (beta chain) was captured in a study of blood T cell repertoires in COVID-19. About the research overall: Italy, Spain and the United States were the sources of the convalescent and acute COVID-19 samples.

Each participant's cohort was designated according to participant-reported clinical history. Recovery meant two consecutive negative NP/OP PCR tests, professional clearance, or resolved symptoms. The CDR3 runs to 15 residues. V shed 1 base and J shed 5 bases, with 11 bases lying between them. Germline V gene data show CDR1 as SNHLY and CDR2 as FYNNEI. Original methodology: Reference gene primer amplification in the assay estimated nucleated cell counts. Sequencing used immunoSEQ multiplex PCR; TCRdb keeps in-frame clones, though not all of them. V and J calls and clone size are given by that table; D and trimming were obtained from the DNA. The data show around 290,000 clones, with roughly 86% seen just once and about 2.7% held by the top ten.

Material: PBMCs or T cells enriched from blood (not recorded which). The TCR sequence derives from a woman aged 18-29 years who had recovered from COVID-19. The chain recombines TRBV2 with TRBJ2-2, with D possibly matching TRBD1 (6 bases). CDR3 nucleotide sequence: TGTGCCAGCAGTGAAGGTGGGACAAAGACCGGGGAGCTGTTTTTT. Translating gives CASSEGGTKTGELFF.